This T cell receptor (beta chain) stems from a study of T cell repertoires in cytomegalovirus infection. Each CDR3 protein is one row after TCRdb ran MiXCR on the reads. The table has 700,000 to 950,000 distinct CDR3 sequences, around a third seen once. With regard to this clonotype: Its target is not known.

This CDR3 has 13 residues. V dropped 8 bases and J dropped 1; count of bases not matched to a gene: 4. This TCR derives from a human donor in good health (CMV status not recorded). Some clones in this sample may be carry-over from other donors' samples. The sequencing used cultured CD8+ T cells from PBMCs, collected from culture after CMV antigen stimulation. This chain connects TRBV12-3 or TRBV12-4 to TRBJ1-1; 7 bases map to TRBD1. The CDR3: CASRTGSNTEAFF. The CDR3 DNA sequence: TGTGCCAGCCGGACAGGCTCGAACACTGAAGCTTTCTTT.